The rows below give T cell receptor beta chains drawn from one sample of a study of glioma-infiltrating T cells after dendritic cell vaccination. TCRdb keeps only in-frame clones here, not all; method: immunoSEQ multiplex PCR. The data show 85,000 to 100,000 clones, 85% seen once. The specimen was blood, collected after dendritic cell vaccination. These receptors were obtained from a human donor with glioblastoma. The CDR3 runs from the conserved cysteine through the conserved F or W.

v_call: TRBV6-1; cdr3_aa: CASSGIRLSSGRSTDTQYF
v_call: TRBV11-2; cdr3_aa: CASSFSQGNYGYTF
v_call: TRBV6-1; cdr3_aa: CASIPGGLEIYGYTF
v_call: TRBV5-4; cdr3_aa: CASSQDPQGSQPQHF
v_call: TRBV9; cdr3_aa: CASSDRPEGYEQYF
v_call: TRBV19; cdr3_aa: CASRLDFGTGELFF
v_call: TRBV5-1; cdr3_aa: CASSFRQGYEQYF
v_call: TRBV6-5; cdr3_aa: CASSYIVRGRWYGYTF
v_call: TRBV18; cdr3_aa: CASSVIQSSYNSPLHF
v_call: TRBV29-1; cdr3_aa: CSVERSRGGSYNEQFF
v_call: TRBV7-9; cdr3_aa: CASSLRDSFNSPLHF
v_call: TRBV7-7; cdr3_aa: CASSLGEGSIDNEQFF
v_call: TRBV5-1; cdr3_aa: CASSLVPGVQWETQYF
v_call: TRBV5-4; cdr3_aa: CAAADAGGLSSYNEQFF
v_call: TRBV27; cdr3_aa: CASQTGPDTQYF
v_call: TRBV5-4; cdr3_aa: CASSKWTSGSDTQYF
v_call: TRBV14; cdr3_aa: CASSQDRGLAGNTGELFF
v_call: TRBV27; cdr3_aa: CASSLTGGTEAFF
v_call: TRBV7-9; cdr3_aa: CASSLAGTAGAYEQYF
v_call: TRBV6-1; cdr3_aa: CASSGDSNQPQHF
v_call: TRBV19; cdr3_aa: CASSLGRSSSGRGPDTQYF
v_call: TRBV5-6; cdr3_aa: CASSLDRRETQYF
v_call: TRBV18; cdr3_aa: CASSETMAGGNQPQHF
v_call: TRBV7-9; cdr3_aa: CATLQGGGYGYTF
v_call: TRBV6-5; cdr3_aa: CASSYGGNEQFF
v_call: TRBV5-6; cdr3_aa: CASSLADSSNQPQHF
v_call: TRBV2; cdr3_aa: CASSVDRAKTQYF
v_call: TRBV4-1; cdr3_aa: CASSLGKGVGYEQYF
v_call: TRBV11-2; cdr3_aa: CASSLVLGTSYEQYF
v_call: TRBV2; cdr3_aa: CASSGLAGGPWGQETQYF
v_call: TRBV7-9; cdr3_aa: CASTRGEDTGELFF
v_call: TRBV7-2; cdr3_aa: CASSSGLAGVGETQYF
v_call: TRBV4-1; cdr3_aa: CASSQERGLTGELFF
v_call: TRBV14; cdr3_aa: CASSLVTREGPGYQETQYF
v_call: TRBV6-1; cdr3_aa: CASSVGKSGGGSNQPQHF
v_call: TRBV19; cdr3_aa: CASSLLAGTYNEQFF
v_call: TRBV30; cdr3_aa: CAWSPPSGGYEQYF
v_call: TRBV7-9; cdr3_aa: CASSSGTSRETQYF
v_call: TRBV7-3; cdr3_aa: CASSSGQGNTDTQYF
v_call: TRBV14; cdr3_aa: CASSQVTGTARQAFF
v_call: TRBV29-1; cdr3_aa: CSVDGGGQGSERKLFF
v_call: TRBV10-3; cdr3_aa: CAISERSRSYEQYF
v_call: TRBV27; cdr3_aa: CASSLGTSGTQYF
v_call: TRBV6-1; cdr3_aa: CASSLGLVTDTQYF
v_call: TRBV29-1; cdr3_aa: CSVDPGQAYGYTF
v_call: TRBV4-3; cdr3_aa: CASSQDRAGDNTEAFF
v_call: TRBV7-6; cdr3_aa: CASSLETLGSGELFF
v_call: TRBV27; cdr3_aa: CASSLRGKGGNEKLFF
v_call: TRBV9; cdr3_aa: CASSVGGNYGYTF
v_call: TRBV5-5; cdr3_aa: CASSQRTGREQYF
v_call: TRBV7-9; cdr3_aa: CASSVPNTGTDYTEAFF
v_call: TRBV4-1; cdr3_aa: CASSLSGTTETQYF
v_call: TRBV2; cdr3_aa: CASSGPIGTDTQYF
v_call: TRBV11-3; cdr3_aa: CASSPGADHGYTF
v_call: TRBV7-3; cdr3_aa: CASSFDTGELFF
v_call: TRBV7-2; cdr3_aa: CASSSSGGYQQYF